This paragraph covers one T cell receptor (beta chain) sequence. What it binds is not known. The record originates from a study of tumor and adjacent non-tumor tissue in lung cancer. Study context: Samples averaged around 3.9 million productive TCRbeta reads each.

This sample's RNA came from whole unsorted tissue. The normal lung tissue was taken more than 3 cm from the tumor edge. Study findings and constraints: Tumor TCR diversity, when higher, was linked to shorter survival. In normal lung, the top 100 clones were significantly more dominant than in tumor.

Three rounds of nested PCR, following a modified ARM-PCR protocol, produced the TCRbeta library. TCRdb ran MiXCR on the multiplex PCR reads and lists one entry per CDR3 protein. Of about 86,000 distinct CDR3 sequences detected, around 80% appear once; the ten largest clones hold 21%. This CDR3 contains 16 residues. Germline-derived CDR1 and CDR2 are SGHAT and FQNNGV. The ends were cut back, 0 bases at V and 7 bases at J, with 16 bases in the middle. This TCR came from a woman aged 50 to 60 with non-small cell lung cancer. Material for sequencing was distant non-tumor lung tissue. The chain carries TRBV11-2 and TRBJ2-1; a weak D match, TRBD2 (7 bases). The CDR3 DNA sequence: TGTGCCAGCAGCTTAGAAGCGGGACATAGTATGAATGAGCAGTTCTTC. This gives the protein CASSLEAGHSMNEQFF.